Below are 11 T cell receptor beta chains sequenced from a single sample in a study of blood T cell repertoires in COVID-19. Measured with immunoSEQ multiplex PCR; TCRdb has only the in-frame clones, and not every one. Here the sample spans approximately 210,000 clones, approximately 84% being singletons. The sample consisted of peripheral blood. The receptor source for this set is a man aged 40-50 years with active or convalescent COVID-19.

V usage is TRBV27 and J usage is TRBJ1-1; D may be TRBD1 (6 bases). The germline CDR1 and CDR2 sequences are MNHEY and SMNVEV (reference sequence). This CDR3 contains 16 residues. With 0 bases removed from V and 0 bases from J, the gap between germline ends came to 11 bases. This chain's CDR3 is CASSLSGGAMNTEAFF. The CDR3 bases are TGTGCCAGCAGTTTATCTGGGGGGGCAATGAACACTGAAGCTTTCTTT.

This sequence joins TRBV7-9 and TRBJ2-3; D is uncertain. Germline V gene data show CDR1 as SEHNR and CDR2 as FQNEAQ (reference sequence). Trimming left V 1 base short and J 3 bases short, with 8 bases between. The CDR3 has 14 residues. CDR3 coding DNA: TGTGCCAGCAGCTTAGGGCCGGAGACAGATACGCAGTATTTT. Its protein product is CASSLGPETDTQYF.

CDR3 region: CASSLSSAANYGYTF. The CDR3 nucleotides are TGCGCCAGCAGCTTGTCCTCCGCGGCGAACTATGGCTACACCTTC. V and J are TRBV5-1 and TRBJ1-2; unclear D gene. V was clipped by 1 base and J by 2 bases, with 12 bases between them. Germline CDR1 and CDR2: SGHRS and YFSETQ. The CDR3 is 15 amino acids.

The rearrangement joins TRBV3-1 (or the pseudogene TRBV3-2) to TRBJ1-2; D is ambiguous. Trimming left V 1 base short and J 4 bases short, with 7 bases between. This CDR3 is built from 13 residues. From germline, CDR1 is LGHDT and CDR2 YNNKEL (reference sequence). The CDR3 sequence is CASSQVRGYGYTF. CDR3 sequence (DNA): TGTGCCAGCAGCCAAGTTCGCGGCTATGGCTACACCTTC.

CDR3 DNA: TGTGCCAGCAGCCGAGATCCCGGGGGACGCTATGGCTACACCTTC. Translation gives CASSRDPGGRYGYTF. V and J are TRBV4-2 and TRBJ1-2; D might be TRBD1 (5 bases). CDR1 LGHNA and CDR2 YNFKEQ come from the germline V gene. CDR3 length: 15 amino acids. Trimming removed 4 bases from V and 4 bases from J, with 16 bases in between.

The V and J genes are TRBV6-5 and TRBJ2-5; TRBD1 might be the D (5 bases). The germline CDR1 and CDR2 sequences are MNHEY and SVGAGI. This CDR3 has 14 amino acids. Trimming left V 5 bases short and J 0 bases short, with 10 bases between. The CDR3 loop reads CASSLQEYQETQYF. DNA for the CDR3: TGTGCCAGCAGTCTACAGGAGTACCAAGAGACCCAGTACTTC.

The genes are TRBV6-2 or TRBV6-3 and TRBJ2-6, with no clear D. The V gene's germline CDR1 is MNHEY and CDR2 SVGEGT. This CDR3 is 15 amino acids long. Trimming removed 0 bases at V and 0 bases at J, with 3 bases between. CDR3 sequence reads: CASSYSSSGANVLTF. CDR3 DNA: TGTGCCAGCAGTTACTCGAGCTCTGGGGCCAACGTCCTGACTTTC.

This clone rates as medium-sized. V is TRBV19 and J is TRBJ2-7, with D possibly matching TRBD2 (6 bases). The CDR3 loop spans 16 amino acids. Germline V gives CDR1 LNHDA, CDR2 SQIVND (reference sequence). V was trimmed by 0 bases and J by 4 bases, leaving 16 bases between them. CDR3 loop: CASSIDAASAPYEQYF. The CDR3 bases are TGTGCCAGTAGTATAGATGCAGCTAGCGCACCTTACGAGCAGTACTTC.

This clone was detected only a few times. The genes are TRBV28 and TRBJ1-1; 8 bases match TRBD1. V lost 7 bases and J lost 5; bases outside the gene matches: 6. The CDR3 covers 13 residues. The germline gives CDR1 MDHEN, CDR2 SYDVKM. The CDR3 here is CASIAGGLTEAFF. In DNA, the CDR3 is TGTGCCAGCATTGCAGGGGGCCTAACTGAAGCTTTCTTT.

V usage is TRBV27 and J usage is TRBJ2-1; D uncertain. CDR1 is MNHEY, CDR2 SMNVEV, per germline (reference sequence). This CDR3 contains 16 residues. V lost 0 bases and J 3 bases, leaving 12 bases between the germline ends. The chain's CDR3 is CASSLSSLTNYNEQFF. CDR3 DNA: TGTGCCAGCAGTTTATCCAGTCTTACGAACTACAATGAGCAGTTCTTC.

The rearrangement joins TRBV3-1 (or the pseudogene TRBV3-2) to TRBJ2-3; 8 bases align to TRBD1. The length of the CDR3 is 19 residues. Germline CDR1 is LGHDT and CDR2 is YNNKEL (reference sequence). With 4 bases clipped from V and 1 base from J, the junction kept 16 bases outside the gene matches. CDR3 in amino acids: CASSRGQGMGAGRTDTQYF. The CDR3 region has the DNA TGTGCCAGCAGCCGTGGACAGGGAATGGGAGCGGGCCGCACAGATACGCAGTATTTT.